These 7 T cell receptor beta chains came from one sample sequenced in a study of T-cell memory formation after mild COVID-19. TCRdb ran MiXCR on the 5' RACE reads and lists one entry per CDR3 protein. The sample has 270,000 or so distinct CDR3 sequences, over 15% seen once. The sequenced material came from PBMCs or a T cell subset sorted from them (not recorded which). The receptors derive from a man younger than 35 who had mild COVID-19 (a few samples of this study predate the infection). Cell type and time point are not known.

CDR3 nucleotides: TGTGCCAGCATTGAAATGGCAGGGGTAACCGGGGAGCTGTTTTTT. Its translation is CASIEMAGVTGELFF. The chain links TRBV12-3 or TRBV12-4 to TRBJ2-2; weak D call: TRBD1 (6 bases). CDR3 size: 15 residues. V shed 7 bases and J shed 5 bases, with 17 bases lying between them.

This sequence joins TRBV3-1 and TRBJ1-6; no clear D. The CDR3 loop spans 13 amino acids. CDR1 and CDR2 (germline): LGHDT, YNNKEL (reference sequence). Trimming took off 0 bases at V and 7 bases at J, with 4 bases between the two ends. The CDR3: CASSQEKNSPLHF. CDR3 nucleotides: TGTGCCAGCAGCCAAGAGAAGAATTCACCCCTCCACTTT.

The CDR3: CASRGQGRNEQFF. The CDR3 nucleotides read TGTGCCAGCAGGGGACAGGGACGGAATGAGCAGTTCTTC. The chain couples TRBV11-2 to TRBJ2-1; TRBD1 matches at 9 bases. The germline gives CDR1 SGHAT, CDR2 FQNNGV. Trimming at V came to 6 bases and at J to 7 bases, leaving 4 bases not matched to a gene. The CDR3 totals 13 residues.

V gene TRBV20-1 combines with J gene TRBJ2-5; D perhaps matches TRBD1 (6 bases). V was trimmed by 1 base and J by 5 bases, leaving 8 bases between them. There are 12 residues in the CDR3. Germline loops: CDR1 DFQATT, CDR2 SNEGSKA (reference sequence). The CDR3 DNA reads as TGCAGTGCTAGAGGGGGGCGTGAGACCCAGTACTTC. Translated, it gives CSARGGRETQYF.

In its sample, this clonotype was seen a few times. In DNA form, the CDR3 reads TGTGCCAGCAGCCTTTCGGGGGGCAGGTCCGGGGAGCTGTTTTTT. This encodes CASSLSGGRSGELFF. The chain is built from TRBV12-3 or TRBV12-4 and TRBJ2-2; tentative D call: TRBD2 (7 bases). V was pared by 6 bases and J by 6 bases, with 17 bases between. The CDR3 covers 15 residues.

The rearrangement uses TRBV24-1 and TRBJ2-5, with a possible D match to TRBD1 (5 bases). The germline V and J ends were trimmed by 6 bases and 1 base, with 11 bases remaining between them. This CDR3 contains 14 residues. Looked up from germline, CDR1 is KGHDR and CDR2 is SFDVKD. The chain's CDR3 is CATSSRTSQETQYF. The CDR3, as DNA: TGTGCCACCAGTTCCAGGACATCCCAAGAGACCCAGTACTTC.

This clonotype appeared a few times. CDR3 DNA: TGTGCCAGCAGCGCCCGGACAGGGGCTCACACTGAAGCTTTCTTT. As protein: CASSARTGAHTEAFF. The chain couples TRBV14 to TRBJ1-1; 9 nucleotides align to TRBD1. There are 15 residues in the CDR3. Germline assignment: CDR1 SGHDN and CDR2 FVKESK. The V and J ends lost 5 bases and 3 bases, in that order; junction bases with no gene match: 7.